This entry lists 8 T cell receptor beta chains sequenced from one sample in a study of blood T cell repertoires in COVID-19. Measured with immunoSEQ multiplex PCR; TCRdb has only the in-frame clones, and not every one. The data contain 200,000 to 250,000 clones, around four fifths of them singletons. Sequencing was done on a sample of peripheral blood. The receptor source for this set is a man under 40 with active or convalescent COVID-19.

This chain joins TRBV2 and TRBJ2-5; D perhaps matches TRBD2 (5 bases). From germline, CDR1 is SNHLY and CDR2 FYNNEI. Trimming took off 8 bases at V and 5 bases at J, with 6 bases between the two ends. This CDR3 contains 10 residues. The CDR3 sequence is CASGGETQYF. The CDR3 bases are TGTGCCAGCGGCGGGGAGACCCAGTACTTC.

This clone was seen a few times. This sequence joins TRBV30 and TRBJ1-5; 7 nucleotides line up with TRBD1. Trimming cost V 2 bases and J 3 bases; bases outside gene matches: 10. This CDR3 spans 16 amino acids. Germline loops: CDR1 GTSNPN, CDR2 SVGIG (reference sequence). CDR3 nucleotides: TGTGCCTGGAGTCCGGGGGGGACAGCGGCCAATCAGCCCCAGCATTTT. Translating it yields CAWSPGGTAANQPQHF.

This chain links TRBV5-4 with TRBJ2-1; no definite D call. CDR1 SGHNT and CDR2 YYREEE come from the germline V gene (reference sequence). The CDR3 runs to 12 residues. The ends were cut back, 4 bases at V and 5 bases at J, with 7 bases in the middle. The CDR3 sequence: CASSLNNNEQFF. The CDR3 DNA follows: TGTGCCAGCAGCCTGAACAACAATGAGCAGTTCTTC.

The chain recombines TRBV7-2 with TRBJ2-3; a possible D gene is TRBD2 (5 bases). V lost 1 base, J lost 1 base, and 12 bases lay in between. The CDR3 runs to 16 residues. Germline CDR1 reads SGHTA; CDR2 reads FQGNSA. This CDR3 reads CASSLGTGIRTDTQYF. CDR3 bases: TGTGCCAGCAGCTTAGGGACCGGGATCCGCACAGATACGCAGTATTTT.

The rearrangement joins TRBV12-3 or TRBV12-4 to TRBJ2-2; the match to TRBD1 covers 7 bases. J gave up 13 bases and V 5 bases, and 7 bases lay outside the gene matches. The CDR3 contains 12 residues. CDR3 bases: TGTGCCAGCAGTCCAACAGGGGTGGGGCTGTTTTTT. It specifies CASSPTGVGLFF.

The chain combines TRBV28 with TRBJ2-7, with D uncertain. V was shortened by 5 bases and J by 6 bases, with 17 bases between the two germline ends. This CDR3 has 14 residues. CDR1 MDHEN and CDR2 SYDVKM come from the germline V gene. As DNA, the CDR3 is TGTGCCAGCAGTCCCTCCATCTCACGCGGCGAGCAGTACTTC. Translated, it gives CASSPSISRGEQYF.

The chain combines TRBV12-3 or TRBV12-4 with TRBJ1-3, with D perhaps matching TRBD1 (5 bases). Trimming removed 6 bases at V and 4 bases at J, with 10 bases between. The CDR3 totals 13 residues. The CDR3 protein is CASSSGPGNTIYF. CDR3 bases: TGTGCCAGCAGCTCAGGGCCCGGAAACACCATATATTTT.

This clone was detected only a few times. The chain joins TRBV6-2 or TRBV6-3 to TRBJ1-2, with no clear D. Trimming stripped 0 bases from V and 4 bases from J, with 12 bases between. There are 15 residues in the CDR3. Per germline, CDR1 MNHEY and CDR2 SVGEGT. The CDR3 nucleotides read TGTGCCAGCAGTTACTCGACTACAGACATCTATGGCTACACCTTC. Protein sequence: CASSYSTTDIYGYTF.